This TCR beta chain was profiled in a study of graft-versus-host responses after intestinal transplantation (dated by TCRdb to about 2021). Regarding the complete study: Multivisceral, liver-intestinal, or isolated intestinal transplants were received by the recipients. After intestinal transplantation, graft-versus-host and host-versus-graft alloreactive T cell clones in the graft, circulation and bone marrow were tracked using bulk TCR-beta CDR3 sequencing. Every recipient was given anti-thymocyte globulin induction, followed by roughly 3 years of maintenance tacrolimus and steroids. A peak of at least 4% donor T cells among recipient peripheral blood mononuclear cells was the definition used for donor T cell macrochimerism. Samples from a few later patients were sequenced in-house on an Illumina MiSeq with MiXCR processing rather than by the commercial service. Of the 20 to 30 intestinal transplant recipients enrolled in the cohort, one of whom was a retransplant, a few patients without pretransplant specimens were excluded. To identify alloreactive clones, pre-transplant mixed lymphocyte reaction products were sequenced and then compared with unstimulated pre-transplant donor and recipient T cells.

Library creation used the immunoSEQ multiplex PCR assay. For most patients, genomic DNA was isolated with the Qiagen DNeasy Blood and Tissue Kit and sent frozen to Adaptive Biotechnologies for TCR sequencing. For most patients, high-throughput TCR-beta CDR3 sequencing of genomic DNA was performed by Adaptive Biotechnologies. For the original study's pipeline: Adaptive's ImmunoSEQ software was the source of the TCR sequencing data for fewer than 20 patients, while three other patients were processed with MiXCR and VDJtools. To correct CD4 versus CD8 sorting errors, sequences present in both subsets at a frequency ratio below 5:1 were removed. CDR3 nucleotide sequences shared between donor and recipient were removed because their origin could not be assigned. At least 2-fold expansion over unstimulated cells and a minimum CFSE-low frequency of 0.002% (template counts) or 0.001% (read counts) were required for clones to be classified as alloreactive. Clones were considered mappable if detected in sequenced pre-transplant spleen, lymph node, or MLR CFSE-low populations of the donor or recipient. The cumulative frequency of alloreactive clones was calculated as a percentage of all sequences, weighted by copy number. The table comes from immuneACCESS by way of TCRdb, which keeps in-frame sequences with V and J called. Part of the clones is missing from these tables; in studies checked, under half for an unresolved V gene and the rest for unknown reasons. Clone size and the V and J calls come from that table; the DNA yielded D and trimming. Recorded for this sample are some 76,000 clones; 87% of them occurred a single time. The top ten constitute around 8% of the sample.

This sample's time point label indicates: cells obtained before transplantation from donor or recipient. CD3+CD4+ and CD3+CD8+ populations were FACS-sorted from unstimulated pre-transplant donor and recipient cells taken from spleen or lymph nodes. For this clone: Its antigen has not been determined. The input lacks base qualities; no much larger clone sits a single base away.

V loses 4 bases, J loses 5 bases, and the germline ends lie 21 bases apart. The CDR3 sequence holds 17 residues, the cysteine and phenylalanine included. Only the CDR3 DNA stays, 51 bases, in frame from base 1. From a lookup of the germline V gene, CDR1 and CDR2 are WSHSY and SAAADI. Study-level results and caveats: Peak levels of circulating GvH clones were associated with declines in HvG clones early after transplant. Conclusions were limited by the relatively low number and heterogeneity of intestinal transplant patients. GvH clones were detected in recipient bone marrow, and some of these GvH clones were observed earlier in ileal mucosa or blood, consistent with an intestinal mucosal origin. High GvH to HvG T cell clonal ratios were observed in the allografts of patients with donor T cell macrochimerism.

The V and J segments used are TRBV10-2 and TRBJ2-1, with the D gene not clear enough to name. This receptor was taken from a human donor who was the organ donor for an intestinal transplant. Sequencing used unstimulated CD8+ T cells sorted from spleen or lymph node cells, obtained before transplant. For the CDR3, the sequence is CASSAAEAQIIDNEQFF. The DNA reads TGCGCCAGCAGTGCCGCTGAAGCCCAAATTATAGACAATGAGCAGTTCTTC.